The 10 T cell receptor beta chains presented below share a single source sample, sequenced in a study of blood T cells in healthy people across ages. Through a sample-barcoded 5' primer and a J-beta primer mix, a second PCR was run for about 6 to 12 cycles. One entry per CDR3 protein, called by TCRdb with MiXCR from the 5' RACE reads. The sample comprises about 800,000 distinct CDR3 sequences, roughly 25% of which are singletons, and more than 3% rests with the top ten. These data are also associated with another study on T cells of mothers and their children.

The sequencing sample was made of blood. The receptor set was obtained from a boy younger than 18 in good health.

The chain joins TRBV5-5 to TRBJ2-5, with 7 nucleotides matching TRBD2. Per germline, CDR1 SGHKS and CDR2 YYEKEE (reference sequence). The CDR3 contains 15 residues. Trimming at V came to 0 bases and at J to 2 bases, leaving 4 bases not matched to a gene. The CDR3 sequence: CASSLDVGGQETQYF. The DNA for the CDR3 is TGTGCCAGCAGCTTGGACGTGGGAGGGCAAGAGACCCAGTACTTC.

This rearrangement joins TRBV7-2 to TRBJ2-5; 10 positions agree with TRBD1. CDR1 and CDR2 (germline): SGHTA, FQGNSA. The CDR3 sequence is 16 residues long. J was trimmed by 4 bases and V by 1 base; bases with no gene match: 6. The CDR3 DNA follows: TGTGCCAGCAGCTTAGGAGGGACAGGGGTGGTAGAGACCCAGTACTTC. It codes for CASSLGGTGVVETQYF.

This clonotype was seen only a few times. The rearrangement joins TRBV12-3 or TRBV12-4 to TRBJ2-3, with D perhaps TRBD2 (5 bases). This CDR3 region has 13 residues. With 5 bases removed from V and 6 bases from J, the gap between germline ends came to 12 bases. In DNA form, the CDR3 reads TGTGCCAGCAGTCGCTCAGCGGAGGATACGCAGTATTTT. It translates to CASSRSAEDTQYF.

This clonotype has more than one count but fewer than ten. The rearrangement uses TRBV6-1 and TRBJ2-7, with D unclear. With 6 bases removed from V and 0 bases from J, the gap between germline ends came to 9 bases. The CDR3 extends over 13 amino acids. Germline CDR1 and CDR2: MNHNS and SASEGT. CDR3 in DNA: TGTGCCAGCAGGGACCGCTACTCCTACGAGCAGTACTTC. It translates to CASRDRYSYEQYF.

This clonotype was counted between two and nine times. The chain uses TRBV27 and TRBJ2-3, with D perhaps TRBD1 (6 bases). The CDR3 totals 14 residues. Trimming took off 4 bases at V and 7 bases at J, with 15 bases between the two ends. Germline CDR1 and CDR2: MNHEY and SMNVEV (reference sequence). The CDR3 spells CASSYQGRDNTQYF. The DNA of the CDR3 is TGTGCCAGCAGTTATCAGGGGCGCGATAATACGCAGTATTTT.

The chain is built from TRBV12-3 or TRBV12-4 and TRBJ2-1; 7 nucleotides align to TRBD1. Trimming removed 8 bases from V and 3 bases from J; junction bases left unmatched: 13. CDR3 size: 16 residues. The CDR3 here is CASPLRTGSVYNEQFF. The CDR3 bases are TGTGCCAGCCCCCTTCGGACAGGAAGCGTCTACAATGAGCAGTTCTTC.

J is TRBJ1-1 and V is TRBV20-1; TRBD1 matches 9 bases. Trimming took 1 base from V and 1 from J; bases not matched to a gene: 10. Germline V CDR1 and CDR2: DFQATT, SNEGSKA (reference sequence). The CDR3 loop spans 17 amino acids. In DNA form, the CDR3 reads TGCAGTGCTAGAGGATCCGACAGGGGGGTTTCGAACACTGAAGCTTTCTTT. Translation gives CSARGSDRGVSNTEAFF.

The V call is TRBV3-1, the J call TRBJ2-1; D is undetermined. CDR1 is LGHDT and CDR2 is YNNKEL in the germline V gene (reference sequence). The CDR3 loop spans 13 amino acids. V gave up 1 base and J gave up 8 bases, with 9 bases separating them. Here the CDR3 DNA reads TGTGCCAGCAGCCAAGTCGGTCGGTATGAGCAGTTCTTC. Translating gives CASSQVGRYEQFF.

CDR3 in DNA: TGTGCCAGCGCTAAGGGCGGCATTCAGTACTTC. This codes for CASAKGGIQYF. V gene TRBV6-6 combines with J gene TRBJ2-4; D uncertain. V was trimmed by 8 bases and J by 9 bases, leaving 11 bases between them. There are 11 residues in the CDR3. Germline assignment: CDR1 MNHNY and CDR2 SVGAGI (reference sequence).

This clonotype was seen more than once but under ten times. The chain is built from TRBV6-5 and TRBJ1-3, with TRBD1 matching over 8 bases. Germline loops: CDR1 MNHEY, CDR2 SVGAGI. The CDR3 covers 13 residues. Trimming removed 4 bases from V and 4 bases from J; junction bases left unmatched: 0. The CDR3 region has the DNA TGTGCCAGCAGTTGGGACAGGGGAAACACCATATATTTT. This gives the protein CASSWDRGNTIYF.